These 14 T cell receptor beta chains originate from one sample sequenced in a study of blood T cell repertoires in COVID-19. Here immunoSEQ multiplex PCR was the method, and the copy in TCRdb shows in-frame clones only, minus some. The table includes roughly 200,000 clones, approximately 83% detected once. The sample taken for sequencing was peripheral blood. The receptors derive from a human donor in a cohort sampled during active COVID-19.

The chain has TRBV15 and TRBJ2-7; a possible D gene is TRBD2 (6 bases). This CDR3 has 14 residues. Per the germline V gene, CDR1 is LNHNV and CDR2 is YYDKDF (reference sequence). The V end lost 3 bases, the J end lost 3 bases, and 12 bases lay between the germline ends. CDR3 sequence reads: CATSREGPYYEQYF. The CDR3 DNA reads as TGTGCCACCAGCAGGGAGGGTCCCTACTACGAGCAGTACTTC.

CDR3 DNA: TGTGCCAGCAGGGACCCGCGGGCGGGGGACCCATTGGGGCTCCAAGAGACCCAGTACTTC. It yields the protein CASRDPRAGDPLGLQETQYF. J is TRBJ2-5 and V is TRBV21-1; the DNA was not compared with TRBD2, the D call given in the table. TRBV21-1 is an annotated pseudogene. The CDR3 sequence is 20 residues long.

This clone was found a few times. This chain links TRBV6-5 with TRBJ2-7; 10 bases agree with TRBD1. This CDR3 region has 14 residues. Germline V CDR1 and CDR2: MNHEY, SVGAGI. V was pared by 7 bases and J by 4 bases, with 7 bases of the junction left unmatched. CDR3 sequence: CASTSTGGPYEQYF. As DNA, the CDR3 is TGTGCCAGCACCTCGACAGGGGGCCCTTACGAGCAGTACTTC.

The rearrangement joins TRBV19 to TRBJ2-7, with D hard to call. The CDR3 is 16 amino acids. Germline CDR1 and CDR2: LNHDA and SQIVND (reference sequence). V was cut by 1 base and J by 0 bases, with 13 bases left in between. The CDR3 coding sequence is TGTGCCAGTAGTATAGGACAACCCCTTAACTCCTACGAGCAGTACTTC. This translates into CASSIGQPLNSYEQYF.

The V and J genes are TRBV9 and TRBJ2-7, with 9 bases aligning to TRBD2. With V trimmed by 3 bases and J by 4 bases, 8 bases remained unmatched. CDR3 length equals 15 residues. Germline CDR1 is SGDLS and CDR2 is YYNGEE. CDR3 coding DNA: TGTGCCAGCAGCGAAAGCGGGGGGTCCCAATACGAGCAGTACTTC. This encodes CASSESGGSQYEQYF.

The chain couples TRBV7-9 to TRBJ2-7, with D hard to call. V lost 2 bases to trimming and J lost 3 bases, with 11 bases between them. Germline V gene lookup returns CDR1 SEHNR and CDR2 FQNEAQ (reference sequence). The CDR3 totals 14 residues. The CDR3 here is CASSLTSTGYEQYF. The CDR3 bases are TGTGCCAGCAGCTTAACCTCGACGGGCTACGAGCAGTACTTC.

V usage is TRBV7-8 and J usage is TRBJ1-5; no reliable D call. With 2 bases removed from V and 7 bases from J, the gap between germline ends came to 18 bases. The CDR3 extends over 16 amino acids. Germline V CDR1 and CDR2: SGHVS, FQNEAQ. Written as DNA, the CDR3 is TGTGCCAGCAGCTTAAGCGGGAGAGTGGCCCCACAGCCCCAGCATTTT. Translation: CASSLSGRVAPQPQHF.

Worth noting for this clone: The same CDR3 is also encoded by other DNA sequences in this sample. The chain is built from TRBV7-9 and TRBJ2-7, with TRBD1 matching 11 bases. Germline trimming cut 5 bases from V and 4 bases from J; bases unmatched to any gene: 4. This CDR3 has 14 residues. Germline CDR1 reads SEHNR; CDR2 reads FQNEAQ (reference sequence). The CDR3: CASSPGTGGYEQYF. The CDR3 DNA reads as TGTGCCAGCAGCCCCGGGACAGGGGGTTACGAGCAGTACTTC.

The gene calls are TRBV4-3 and TRBJ2-1; 8 positions agree with TRBD2. Germline V gene lookup returns CDR1 LGHNA and CDR2 YSLEER. With V trimmed by 1 base and J by 1 base, 6 bases remained unmatched. The CDR3 sequence is 17 residues long. The CDR3 region is CASSQGKGLGSYNEQFF. The CDR3 coding sequence is TGCGCCAGCAGCCAAGGCAAGGGACTAGGATCCTACAATGAGCAGTTCTTC.

The J gene is TRBJ2-7, the V gene TRBV27, with D possibly matching TRBD2 (7 bases). Deletions cut 5 bases from V and 6 bases from J, with 11 bases between. This CDR3 has 12 residues. CDR1 is MNHEY, CDR2 SMNVEV, per germline (reference sequence). The CDR3 region is CASSRGGLEQYF. DNA of the CDR3: TGTGCCAGCAGTAGGGGGGGGCTCGAGCAGTACTTC.

This sequence joins TRBV4-3 and TRBJ1-2, with no clear D. Between the trimmed V and J ends, which lost 0 bases and 4 bases, there was a span of 9 bases. Germline CDR1 LGHNA, CDR2 YSLEER. The CDR3 spans 14 residues. The CDR3 loop is CASSQDHFFYGYTF. CDR3 DNA: TGCGCCAGCAGCCAAGATCACTTTTTCTATGGCTACACCTTC.

The CDR3 DNA reads as TGTGCCAGCAGTGAAGGGCAGGGCCACTCGCCCCAGCATTTT. It is translated as CASSEGQGHSPQHF. V gene TRBV2 combines with J gene TRBJ1-5; TRBD1 is a possible D gene (5 bases). Trimming removed 1 base at V and 9 bases at J, with 13 bases between. CDR3 length equals 14 residues. Germline CDR1 SNHLY, CDR2 FYNNEI.

The chain recombines TRBV7-3 with TRBJ1-3; 8 positions agree with TRBD1. J gave up 3 bases and V 2 bases, and 6 bases lay outside the gene matches. The V gene's germline CDR1 is SGHTA and CDR2 FQGTGA. The CDR3 extends over 16 amino acids. Here the CDR3 reads CASSLDSRGRGNTIYF. In DNA, the CDR3 is TGTGCCAGCAGCTTAGACAGCAGGGGGCGTGGAAACACCATATATTTT.

This sequence joins TRBV27 and TRBJ2-1, with D perhaps TRBD2 (6 bases). Trimming stripped 4 bases from V and 7 bases from J, with 14 bases between. CDR3 length: 14 amino acids. The germline V gene has CDR1 MNHEY and CDR2 SMNVEV (reference sequence). CDR3 protein: CASSWPGEENEQFF. In nucleotides, the CDR3 is TGTGCCAGCAGTTGGCCGGGAGAGGAGAATGAGCAGTTCTTC.